Each of the 30 T cell receptor beta chains below was sequenced from the same sample in a study of blood T cells in healthy people across ages. It was with a sample-barcoded 5' primer and a J-beta primer mix that a second PCR of about 6 to 12 cycles was run. TCRdb itself ran the 5' RACE reads through MiXCR, one entry per CDR3 protein. The profile shows 790,000 or so distinct CDR3 sequences, just over 55% of them singletons. Sequencing was performed on blood. The origin of the receptors is a man aged 35-49 years in good health.

V is TRBV29-1 and J is TRBJ2-1, with D unresolved. Trimming shortened V by 8 bases and J by 0 bases, and 14 bases separated the two germline ends. The CDR3 loop spans 14 amino acids. CDR1 is SQVTM, CDR2 ANQGSEA, per germline. CDR3 in DNA: TGCAGCTCCCCAAGGGCGAGCTCCTACAATGAGCAGTTCTTC. It encodes CSSPRASSYNEQFF.

V usage is TRBV7-2 and J usage is TRBJ2-5, with TRBD1 matching 9 bases. Germline-derived CDR1 and CDR2 are SGHTA and FQGNSA. This CDR3 is 14 amino acids long. Losses at the gene ends were 4 bases for V and 6 bases for J; bases not matched to a gene: 6. CDR3 sequence: CASSSAGTGKTQYF. In DNA, the CDR3 is TGTGCCAGCAGCTCAGCCGGGACAGGGAAGACCCAGTACTTC.

The CDR3 DNA sequence: TGCGCCAGCAGCTTGCACGGCAGGGGGTCGGGTGCTGAGCAGTTCTTC. This translates into CASSLHGRGSGAEQFF. V gene TRBV5-1 combines with J gene TRBJ2-1, with 7 bases fitting TRBD1. The length of the CDR3 is 16 residues. V shed 1 base and J 9 bases; nucleotides not matched to a gene: 13. CDR1 and CDR2 from the germline V gene are SGHRS and YFSETQ.

The rearrangement joins TRBV7-9 to TRBJ2-5, with 9 bases matching TRBD2. The CDR3 is made up of 20 amino acids. V lost 5 bases to trimming and J lost 2 bases; unmatched junction nucleotides: 21. CDR1 and CDR2 from the germline V gene are SEHNR and FQNEAQ (reference sequence). The CDR3 DNA follows: TGTGCCAGCAGCACTCCCCCGCGGCTAGCGGGACTCCCTGATCAAGAGACCCAGTACTTC. It encodes CASSTPPRLAGLPDQETQYF.

The V call is TRBV20-1, the J call TRBJ1-1; 10 positions match TRBD1. The J segment lost 4 bases and the V segment lost 3 bases, leaving 8 bases of the junction unmatched. The length of the CDR3 is 15 residues. Germline V CDR1 and CDR2: DFQATT, SNEGSKA (reference sequence). CDR3 residues: CSARRVGQGTTEAFF. As DNA, the CDR3 is TGCAGTGCTAGGAGGGTGGGACAGGGGACCACTGAAGCTTTCTTT.

This chain links TRBV7-2 with TRBJ2-7; the match to TRBD2 covers 8 bases. The end of the DNA fits TRBJ2-5 better, so the J call may be wrong. Germline loops: CDR1 SGHTA, CDR2 FQGNSA. CDR3 length equals 15 residues. Written as DNA, the CDR3 is TGTGCCAGCAGCCCTCTAGCGGGTGGGCGGCGGACCCAGTACTTC. This gives the protein CASSPLAGGRRTQYF.

V is TRBV4-3 and J is TRBJ2-5; D is undetermined. V lost 1 base, J lost 1 base, and 10 bases lay in between. The CDR3 is made up of 15 amino acids. Germline assignment: CDR1 LGHNA and CDR2 YSLEER. CDR3 protein: CASSQVLHLQETQYF. Written as DNA, the CDR3 is TGCGCCAGCAGCCAAGTGCTGCATCTCCAAGAGACCCAGTACTTC.

With respect to this clonotype: A single base separates this from a much larger clone, so it may be a read error. This chain links TRBV9 with TRBJ2-5, with D unclear. This CDR3 spans 14 amino acids. V was trimmed by 0 bases and J by 11 bases, leaving 17 bases between them. Per germline, CDR1 SGDLS and CDR2 YYNGEE. CDR3 sequence: CASSVEGIGDEQYF. The CDR3 nucleotides are TGTGCCAGCAGCGTAGAAGGGATAGGCGATGAGCAGTACTTC.

J is TRBJ1-5 and V is TRBV7-2; weak D call: TRBD1 (5 bases). Trimming removed 1 base at V and 0 bases at J, with 10 bases between. Germline V gene sequence: CDR1 SGHTA, CDR2 FQGNSA. This CDR3 spans 16 amino acids. CDR3 in amino acids: CASSLVGQGSNQPQHF. The CDR3 bases are TGTGCCAGCAGCTTAGTAGGGCAGGGTAGCAATCAGCCCCAGCATTTT.

The chain couples TRBV29-1 to TRBJ2-6; D is undetermined. This CDR3 is 16 amino acids long. V shed 3 bases and J shed 2 bases, with 14 bases lying between them. CDR1 is SQVTM and CDR2 is ANQGSEA in the germline V gene. CDR3 amino acids: CSVEGFIGAGANVLTF. The CDR3 nucleotides are TGCAGCGTTGAGGGGTTTATTGGAGCTGGGGCCAACGTCCTGACTTTC.

This clonotype has only a few counts. The J gene is TRBJ2-5, the V gene TRBV29-1, with D possibly called TRBD1 or TRBD2 (5 bases each). CDR3 length: 13 residues. V lost 5 bases and J 6 bases, leaving 16 bases between the germline ends. Germline CDR1 and CDR2: SQVTM and ANQGSEA. This chain's CDR3 is CSVFPEGPQTQYF. In nucleotides, the CDR3 is TGCAGCGTTTTCCCCGAGGGGCCTCAGACCCAGTACTTC.

A few counts support this clonotype. This chain joins TRBV2 and TRBJ1-6, with D perhaps matching TRBD1 (5 bases). The CDR3 spans 17 residues. The germline V and J ends were trimmed by 7 bases and 6 bases, with 22 bases remaining between them. From germline, CDR1 is SNHLY and CDR2 FYNNEI. CDR3 DNA: TGTGCCAGCACTTCCGGGTCTTGGGGCTTTTCTAATTCACCCCTCCACTTT. Its protein is CASTSGSWGFSNSPLHF.

Of note for this clonotype: This may be a read error, as it is one base from a much larger clone. The chain links TRBV29-1 to TRBJ2-7, with 10 bases identical to TRBD1. This CDR3 contains 12 residues. The germline V gene encodes CDR1 SQVTM and CDR2 ANQGSEA. Germline trimming cut 6 bases from V and 7 bases from J; bases unmatched to any gene: 6. CDR3 sequence (DNA): TGCAGCGTCGGGACAGGGGACAATGAGCAGTACTTC. This encodes CSVGTGDNEQYF.

The chain recombines TRBV5-1 with TRBJ1-1, with 7 bases identical to TRBD1. This CDR3 comprises 16 residues. Germline-derived CDR1 and CDR2 are SGHRS and YFSETQ. Trimming cost V 4 bases and J 2 bases; bases outside gene matches: 11. The CDR3 nucleotides are TGCGCCAGCAGCACTCGGGACAGAATCTTTAACACTGAAGCTTTCTTT. This gives the protein CASSTRDRIFNTEAFF.

The rearrangement uses TRBV25-1 and TRBJ2-1, with 10 bases aligning to TRBD2. The CDR3 has 17 amino acids. CDR1 is MGHDK, CDR2 SYGVNS, per germline. The V gene end was trimmed by 3 bases and the J gene end by 6 bases; junction bases not matched to a gene: 11. The CDR3 sequence is CASSDPAGGPRRNEQFF. The CDR3 DNA is TGTGCCAGCAGTGACCCAGCGGGGGGGCCACGTCGCAATGAGCAGTTCTTC.

The chain joins TRBV7-6 to TRBJ2-1; no clear D. V was pared by 1 base and J by 4 bases, with 20 bases between. The CDR3 is 18 residues long. Germline lookup yields CDR1 SGHVS and CDR2 FNYEAQ. The CDR3 sequence: CASSLEVPKPWGYNEQFF. CDR3 coding DNA: TGTGCCAGCAGCTTAGAGGTTCCCAAACCGTGGGGATACAATGAGCAGTTCTTC.

This clonotype was observed a handful of times. The rearrangement uses TRBV7-3 and TRBJ2-3; perhaps TRBD1 as D (5 bases). V was cut by 6 bases and J by 11 bases, with 18 bases left in between. The CDR3 extends over 13 amino acids. Per the germline V gene, CDR1 is SGHTA and CDR2 is FQGTGA. The CDR3 spells CASRTRPKDKQYF. As DNA, the CDR3 is TGTGCCAGCAGGACGCGGCCTAAGGACAAGCAGTATTTT.

The V gene is TRBV7-8, the J gene TRBJ1-4; the match to TRBD1 covers 7 bases. The CDR3 covers 14 residues. Looked up from germline, CDR1 is SGHVS and CDR2 is FQNEAQ. The V and J ends lost 5 bases and 6 bases, in that order; junction bases with no gene match: 6. The DNA of the CDR3 is TGTGCCAGCAGCAAAGGCAGGGGGGATGAAAAACTGTTTTTT. Its protein product is CASSKGRGDEKLFF.

This clonotype was detected a few times. The rearrangement joins TRBV20-1 to TRBJ2-7; tentatively, D is TRBD2 (7 bases). V was cut by 4 bases and J by 0 bases, with 16 bases left in between. Germline V gene sequence: CDR1 DFQATT, CDR2 SNEGSKA (reference sequence). This CDR3 spans 15 amino acids. This chain's CDR3 is CSATDRRTSSYEQYF. As DNA, the CDR3 is TGCAGTGCTACCGACAGGCGGACTAGCTCCTACGAGCAGTACTTC.

The chain recombines TRBV7-2 with TRBJ2-3; TRBD1 is a possible D gene (6 bases). Germline V gives CDR1 SGHTA, CDR2 FQGNSA. The length of the CDR3 is 15 residues. Deletions cut 4 bases from V and 3 bases from J, with 14 bases between. Written as DNA, the CDR3 is TGTGCCAGCAGCTCTGGGGGCGAGGGGACAGATACGCAGTATTTT. Residues: CASSSGGEGTDTQYF.

The chain joins TRBV27 to TRBJ1-2, with D perhaps TRBD1 (6 bases). Germline V CDR1 and CDR2: MNHEY, SMNVEV (reference sequence). The CDR3 loop spans 13 amino acids. V lost 3 bases and J 10 bases, leaving 15 bases between the germline ends. As DNA, the CDR3 is TGTGCCAGCAGTTTTTGGGGGCAAGGGTTCTACACCTTC. Its translation: CASSFWGQGFYTF.

The chain is built from TRBV29-1 and TRBJ2-6; unclear D gene. The V end was cut by 8 bases, the J end by 1 base, with 9 bases between. Germline-derived CDR1 and CDR2 are SQVTM and ANQGSEA. The CDR3 runs 13 residues. The CDR3 bases are TGCAGCTTTGCTATTTCTGGGGCCAACGTCCTGACTTTC. This codes for CSFAISGANVLTF.

The genes are TRBV29-1 and TRBJ2-5, with D uncertain. The CDR3 is 8 residues long. The germline V and J ends were trimmed by 5 bases and 9 bases, with 4 bases remaining between them. Germline V gene sequence: CDR1 SQVTM, CDR2 ANQGSEA. CDR3 in amino acids: CSVRAQYF. The CDR3, as DNA: TGCAGCGTTAGGGCCCAGTACTTC.

This clonotype came up a few times. The chain employs TRBV4-2 and TRBJ2-5, with 12 positions matching TRBD2. Germline V gives CDR1 LGHNA, CDR2 YNFKEQ. The CDR3 consists of 17 residues. J gave up 3 bases and V 0 bases, and 5 bases lay outside the gene matches. The CDR3 DNA is TGTGCCAGCAGCCAAGATACTAGCGGGGGGCCAGAAGAGACCCAGTACTTC. Protein product: CASSQDTSGGPEETQYF.

This clonotype was detected a few times. This chain links TRBV10-3 with TRBJ2-7, with 10 bases that match TRBD1. The CDR3 runs to 15 residues. V lost 4 bases to trimming and J lost 3 bases; unmatched junction nucleotides: 6. From germline, CDR1 is ENHRY and CDR2 SYGVKD. In nucleotides, the CDR3 is TGTGCCATCAGTGGCCGGGACAGGGGTGGCTACGAGCAGTACTTC. It specifies CAISGRDRGGYEQYF.

The chain recombines TRBV3-1 with TRBJ2-3; no clear D. Germline CDR1 LGHDT, CDR2 YNNKEL (reference sequence). V was trimmed by 0 bases and J by 6 bases, leaving 7 bases between them. The CDR3 is 13 amino acids. DNA for the CDR3: TGTGCCAGCAGCCAAGATACGGTGGATACGCAGTATTTT. It is translated as CASSQDTVDTQYF.

This chain uses TRBV7-6 with TRBJ2-4; possible D gene TRBD2, 6 bases. Germline CDR1 reads SGHVS; CDR2 reads FNYEAQ. The CDR3 length is 13 residues. The V end lost 5 bases, the J end lost 7 bases, and 12 bases lay between the germline ends. CDR3 nucleotides: TGTGCCAGCAGCATCGGTGGAGGGAACATTCAGTACTTC. Its protein is CASSIGGGNIQYF.

CDR3 amino acids: CASSSAWVASEQYF. CDR3 bases: TGTGCCAGCAGTTCTGCTTGGGTTGCGAGTGAGCAGTACTTC. This sequence joins TRBV12-3 or TRBV12-4 and TRBJ2-7; D call uncertain. The V and J ends lost 4 bases and 7 bases respectively, with 17 bases between them. The CDR3 runs 14 residues.

V and J are TRBV4-2 and TRBJ2-7, with 9 nucleotides matching TRBD1. This CDR3 comprises 14 residues. V shed 5 bases, J shed 3 bases, and the junction held 5 bases outside the gene matches. CDR1 and CDR2 from the germline V gene are LGHNA and YNFKEQ. The CDR3 region is CASSDPGQGYEQYF. As DNA, the CDR3 is TGTGCCAGCAGCGACCCGGGACAGGGCTACGAGCAGTACTTC.

CDR3: CSVARAGTGSAEQYF. The DNA for the CDR3 is TGCAGCGTGGCACGCGCGGGGACAGGGTCGGCCGAGCAGTACTTC. The gene calls are TRBV29-1 and TRBJ2-5; 9 nucleotides line up with TRBD1. The better agreement between TRBJ2-7 and the DNA end casts doubt on the J call. The CDR3 is made up of 15 amino acids. Germline CDR1 SQVTM, CDR2 ANQGSEA.